This TCR beta chain came from a study of neoadjuvant nivolumab and ipilimumab in lung cancer. The study's findings and limits: Only two of four nivolumab-treated tumors gained richness and clonality by surgery.

Germline V gene lookup returns CDR1 SGHNT and CDR2 YYREEE (reference sequence). This CDR3 comprises 14 residues. V lost 2 bases to trimming and J lost 8 bases; unmatched junction nucleotides: 6. Profiling relied on immunoSEQ multiplex PCR, and the TCRdb table lists in-frame clones only, not all of them. The sample consists of about 25,000 clones, 75% to 85% of them appearing once. About this clone: What it binds is unknown.

Sequenced material: tumor tissue, taken after neoadjuvant nivolumab, alone or with ipilimumab, at or shortly before surgery. V is TRBV5-4 and J is TRBJ2-1; TRBD1 aligns across 8 bases. The receptor comes from an adult with non-small cell lung cancer. CDR3 in DNA: TGTGCCAGCAGCTTCGGACAGGGTTTCGATGAGCAGTTCTTC. Translation: CASSFGQGFDEQFF. The variable domain in full, with the rest retrieved from reference TRBV5-4 and TRBJ2-1, is ETGVTQSPTHLIKTRGQQVTLRCSSQSGHNTVSWYQQALGQGPQFIFQYYREEENGRGNFPPRFSGLQFPNYSSELNVNALELDDSALYLCASSFGQGFDEQFFGPGTRLTVL.